What follows are 27 T cell receptor beta chains derived from one specimen sequenced in a study of blood T cell repertoires in COVID-19. Generated by immunoSEQ multiplex PCR, the TCRdb table keeps only in-frame clones and is missing some. The data hold 250,000 or so clones, with 88% observed a single time. Sequencing input: peripheral blood. These receptors were obtained from a man aged 80 or over with acute or convalescent COVID-19.

V gene TRBV5-8 combines with J gene TRBJ2-7; 7 nucleotides line up with TRBD2. CDR3 length: 15 residues. V lost 2 bases and J lost 1; bases outside the gene matches: 6. The V gene's germline CDR1 is SGHTS and CDR2 YDEGEE. This chain's CDR3 is CASSFPGLQSYEQYF. As DNA, the CDR3 is TGTGCCAGCAGCTTTCCGGGACTACAATCCTACGAGCAGTACTTC.

V usage is TRBV5-4 and J usage is TRBJ2-1, with D hard to call. In germline, CDR1 is SGHNT, CDR2 YYREEE (reference sequence). This CDR3 comprises 15 residues. V was cut by 1 base and J by 1 base, with 9 bases left in between. This CDR3 is CASSLSRSSYNEQFF. CDR3 DNA sequence: TGTGCCAGCAGCTTGTCCAGGTCGTCCTACAATGAGCAGTTCTTC. Looking up the rest from reference TRBV5-4 and TRBJ2-1 gives the full variable domain: ETGVTQSPTHLIKTRGQQVTLRCSSQSGHNTVSWYQQALGQGPQFIFQYYREEENGRGNFPPRFSGLQFPNYSSELNVNALELDDSALYLCASSLSRSSYNEQFFGPGTRLTVL.

V and J are TRBV4-2 and TRBJ2-5, with TRBD2 matching over 7 bases. V was clipped by 3 bases and J by 5 bases; unmatched bases: 12. Per the germline V gene, CDR1 is LGHNA and CDR2 is YNFKEQ. This CDR3 region has 16 residues. DNA of the CDR3: TGTGCCAGCAGCCAGGGGTATGGCGGGAGTGGGGAGACCCAGTACTTC. It yields the protein CASSQGYGGSGETQYF.

In this sample, this clone turned up once. The J gene is TRBJ1-1, the V gene TRBV6-2 or TRBV6-3, with 9 bases that match TRBD1. The V gene end was trimmed by 5 bases and the J gene end by 5 bases; junction bases not matched to a gene: 6. Germline-derived CDR1 and CDR2 are MNHEY and SVGEGT. This CDR3 spans 14 amino acids. The CDR3, as DNA: TGTGCCAGCAGTCGACAGGGGGTATGGACTGAAGCTTTCTTT. The encoded protein is CASSRQGVWTEAFF.

The V call is TRBV15, the J call TRBJ1-1; maybe TRBD1 (6 bases). Trimming stripped 1 base from V and 3 bases from J, with 15 bases between. This CDR3 region has 16 residues. Germline V lookup: CDR1 LNHNV, CDR2 YYDKDF (reference sequence). The DNA for the CDR3 is TGTGCCACCAGCAGAGGACGGGGGAGGGGGTACACTGAAGCTTTCTTT. This gives the protein CATSRGRGRGYTEAFF.

This clone was seen repeatedly, ten times or more. This chain connects TRBV5-1 to TRBJ1-2; tentative D call: TRBD1 (5 bases). Germline loops: CDR1 SGHRS, CDR2 YFSETQ. V dropped 1 base and J dropped 6 bases, with 16 bases sitting between them. The CDR3 is made up of 15 amino acids. CDR3 region: CASSLLQGGWDGYTF. In nucleotides, the CDR3 is TGCGCCAGCAGCTTGTTGCAGGGAGGATGGGATGGCTACACCTTC.

CDR3: CASSQDELAGRQYF. The CDR3 DNA reads as TGCGCCAGCAGCCAAGATGAACTAGCGGGGAGGCAGTATTTT. The genes are TRBV4-1 and TRBJ2-3, with 10 bases fitting TRBD2. The germline V gene encodes CDR1 MGHRA and CDR2 YSYEKL. J gave up 11 bases and V 0 bases, and 5 bases lay outside the gene matches. The CDR3 runs to 14 residues.

The rearrangement uses TRBV18 and TRBJ1-2; D possibly corresponds to TRBD1 (6 bases). Trimming took 2 bases from V and 8 from J, leaving 15 bases between them. CDR1 is KGHSH and CDR2 is LQKENI in the germline V gene. CDR3 size: 14 residues. The CDR3 spells CASSPTQGLLGYTF. The CDR3, as DNA: TGTGCCAGCTCACCAACCCAGGGGTTATTGGGCTACACCTTC.

The chain recombines TRBV4-3 with TRBJ1-1; no firm D call. V dropped 0 bases and J dropped 0 bases, with 8 bases sitting between them. Germline V gene lookup returns CDR1 LGHNA and CDR2 YSLEER. The CDR3 spans 15 residues. In DNA form, the CDR3 reads TGCGCCAGCAGCCAAGAGGAGGGTTTGAACACTGAAGCTTTCTTT. It yields the protein CASSQEEGLNTEAFF.

The rearrangement links TRBV19 to TRBJ1-2; D is undetermined. The CDR3 runs 14 residues. Germline assignment: CDR1 LNHDA and CDR2 SQIVND (reference sequence). V lost 7 bases, J lost 8 bases, and 20 bases lay in between. This CDR3 is CASNPLPGPEGYTF. The CDR3 nucleotides read TGTGCCAGTAACCCCCTTCCGGGTCCCGAGGGCTACACCTTC.

The chain carries TRBV14 and TRBJ2-2; 9 bases agree with TRBD2. CDR1 and CDR2 (germline): SGHDN, FVKESK. The ends lost 0 bases at V and 5 bases at J; junction bases unmatched: 13. The CDR3 runs 19 residues. In DNA, the CDR3 is TGTGCCAGCAGCCAAGATCGGTCTCCACTAGCGGGTTCAACCGGGGAGCTGTTTTTT. It is translated as CASSQDRSPLAGSTGELFF. The whole variable domain, filled in from reference TRBV14 and TRBJ2-2, reads EAGVTQFPSHSVIEKGQTVTLRCDPISGHDNLYWYRRVMGKEIKFLLHFVKESKQDESGMPNNRFLAERTGGTYSTLKVQPAELEDSGVYFCASSQDRSPLAGSTGELFFGEGSRLTVL.

J is TRBJ1-5 and V is TRBV24-1; D is ambiguous. The germline V and J ends were trimmed by 3 bases and 5 bases, with 4 bases remaining between them. This CDR3 is built from 12 residues. CDR1 KGHDR and CDR2 SFDVKD come from the germline V gene. The CDR3 loop is CATSDEYQPQHF. The DNA for the CDR3 is TGTGCCACCAGTGATGAGTATCAGCCCCAGCATTTT.

The V call is TRBV7-9, the J call TRBJ1-5; TRBD1 might be the D (5 bases). The V end was cut by 5 bases, the J end by 4 bases, with 12 bases between. CDR1 and CDR2 from the germline V gene are SEHNR and FQNEAQ (reference sequence). The CDR3 has 14 residues. CDR3: CASSPQGTNQPQHF. The CDR3 DNA sequence: TGTGCCAGCAGCCCTCAGGGCACAAATCAGCCCCAGCATTTT.

The V gene is TRBV4-1, the J gene TRBJ2-5, with a possible D match to TRBD1 (5 bases). Trimming cost V 4 bases and J 4 bases, with 22 bases left between them. The germline V gene encodes CDR1 MGHRA and CDR2 YSYEKL. The CDR3 sequence is 17 residues long. The DNA for the CDR3 is TGCGCCAGCAGCCCGCGACGGGTCAGGGATCCGGGAGAGACCCAGTACTTC. It encodes CASSPRRVRDPGETQYF.

The CDR3 sequence is CASSEGLAGGEEQFF. The CDR3 region has the DNA TGTGCCAGCAGTGAAGGACTAGCGGGGGGTGAGGAGCAGTTCTTC. The chain joins TRBV6-1 to TRBJ2-1; 13 bases fit TRBD2. With V trimmed by 1 base and J by 10 bases, 4 bases remained unmatched. The CDR3 has 15 residues. CDR1 MNHNS and CDR2 SASEGT come from the germline V gene.

V is TRBV19 and J is TRBJ2-6; 9 bases agree with TRBD1. V lost 7 bases, J lost 2 bases, and 12 bases stayed unmatched. This CDR3 has 18 residues. Germline CDR1 is LNHDA and CDR2 is SQIVND (reference sequence). CDR3 loop: CASIALGQGRPGANVLTF. The CDR3 DNA reads as TGTGCCAGTATCGCTTTGGGACAGGGAAGACCTGGGGCCAACGTCCTGACTTTC.

The table lists this clone with a few counts. The chain links TRBV7-9 to TRBJ1-4; 12 positions agree with TRBD1. CDR1 and CDR2 from the germline V gene are SEHNR and FQNEAQ (reference sequence). V shed 5 bases, J shed 4 bases, and the junction held 5 bases outside the gene matches. CDR3 length equals 16 residues. CDR3 sequence: CASSLGTGGFNEKLFF. The CDR3 DNA reads as TGTGCCAGCAGCCTTGGGACAGGGGGCTTTAATGAAAAACTGTTTTTT. The whole variable domain, filled in from reference TRBV7-9 and TRBJ1-4, reads DTGVSQNPRHKITKRGQNVTFRCDPISEHNRLYWYRQTLGQGPEFLTYFQNEAQLEKSRLLSDRFSAERPKGSFSTLEIQRTEQGDSAMYLCASSLGTGGFNEKLFFGSGTQLSVL.

The chain carries TRBV6-5 and TRBJ1-1, with 7 bases aligning to TRBD1. The trim removed 5 bases at V and 8 bases at J, leaving 11 bases unmatched. The CDR3 loop spans 14 amino acids. Germline assignment: CDR1 MNHEY and CDR2 SVGAGI. CDR3 protein: CASSTPTGLREAFF. CDR3 bases: TGTGCCAGCAGTACCCCGACAGGGTTGAGGGAAGCTTTCTTT.

The chain carries TRBV7-9 and TRBJ2-7; TRBD2 might be the D (5 bases). This CDR3 contains 16 residues. The V and J ends lost 2 bases and 3 bases respectively, with 17 bases between them. Germline CDR1 SEHNR, CDR2 FQNEAQ (reference sequence). CDR3 sequence: CASSLTQERSGYEQYF. In nucleotides, the CDR3 is TGTGCCAGCAGCTTAACTCAGGAGCGGAGCGGCTACGAGCAGTACTTC.

This sequence joins TRBV28 and TRBJ2-7; 8 bases match TRBD1. The germline gives CDR1 MDHEN, CDR2 SYDVKM. The CDR3 extends over 14 amino acids. Trimming cost V 5 bases and J 4 bases; bases outside gene matches: 7. The CDR3 sequence is CASSLPTGAYEQYF. For the CDR3, the DNA is TGTGCCAGCAGTCTACCGACAGGGGCGTACGAGCAGTACTTC.

V is TRBV6-6 and J is TRBJ1-6; D not resolved. This CDR3 is built from 14 residues. Germline V gives CDR1 MNHNY, CDR2 SVGAGI (reference sequence). V lost 2 bases and J lost 7, with 9 bases in between. The CDR3 loop is CASSYLPINSPLHF. CDR3 DNA: TGTGCCAGCAGTTACCTTCCTATAAATTCACCCCTCCACTTT.

The chain links TRBV6-6 to TRBJ1-6; D ambiguous. Trimming stripped 2 bases from V and 8 bases from J, with 13 bases between. Germline assignment: CDR1 MNHNY and CDR2 SVGAGI (reference sequence). The CDR3 contains 15 residues. CDR3 bases: TGTGCCAGCAGTTACGGACGGGGTGAAGATTCACCCCTCCACTTT. Translation: CASSYGRGEDSPLHF.

The V gene is TRBV4-3, the J gene TRBJ1-3; D gene ambiguous. Germline CDR1 LGHNA, CDR2 YSLEER. V lost 3 bases and J 8 bases, leaving 11 bases between the germline ends. This CDR3 has 13 amino acids. The CDR3 here is CASSQFFRDTIYF. In DNA, the CDR3 is TGCGCCAGCAGCCAGTTCTTTCGCGACACCATATATTTT.

This chain uses TRBV19 with TRBJ1-4; D remains ambiguous. Germline V CDR1 and CDR2: LNHDA, SQIVND (reference sequence). This CDR3 region has 15 residues. Trimming removed 3 bases at V and 4 bases at J, with 12 bases between. CDR3 DNA sequence: TGTGCCAGTAGTATTAGTCGGCGGGGTAATGAAAAACTGTTTTTT. This gives the protein CASSISRRGNEKLFF.

The chain uses TRBV12-3 or TRBV12-4 and TRBJ2-7; TRBD2 is a possible D gene (6 bases). CDR3 length equals 12 residues. Trimming stripped 3 bases from V and 4 bases from J, with 7 bases between. The CDR3 loop reads CASSFGGYEQYF. The CDR3 DNA reads TGTGCCAGCAGTTTTGGGGGGTACGAGCAGTACTTC.

The rearrangement joins TRBV24-1 to TRBJ2-1, with a tentative D call TRBD1 (5 bases). V lost 0 bases, J lost 0 bases, and 11 bases lay in between. Germline V gives CDR1 KGHDR, CDR2 SFDVKD. CDR3 length: 17 amino acids. CDR3 loop: CATSDLQTGTSYNEQFF. The CDR3 DNA is TGTGCCACCAGTGATTTGCAAACAGGTACCTCCTACAATGAGCAGTTCTTC.

This chain joins TRBV6-1 and TRBJ2-3; 7 bases are a match to TRBD1. The CDR3 runs 15 residues. With V trimmed by 3 bases and J by 2 bases, 5 bases remained unmatched. Germline loops: CDR1 MNHNS, CDR2 SASEGT. This chain's CDR3 is CASSDNRGITDTQYF. CDR3 sequence (DNA): TGTGCCAGCAGTGACAACAGGGGAATCACAGATACGCAGTATTTT.